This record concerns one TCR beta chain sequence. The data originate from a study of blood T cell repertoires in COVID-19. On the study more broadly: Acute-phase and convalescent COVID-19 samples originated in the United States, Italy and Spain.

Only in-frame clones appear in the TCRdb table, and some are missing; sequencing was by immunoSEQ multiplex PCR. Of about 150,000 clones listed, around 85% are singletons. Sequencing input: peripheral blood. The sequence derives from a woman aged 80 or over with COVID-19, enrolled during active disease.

The CDR3, as DNA: TGTGCCAGCTCACCAACCGGGGACAGCCGTAATTCACCCCTCCACTTT. It specifies CASSPTGDSRNSPLHF. The rearrangement joins TRBV18 to TRBJ1-6; TRBD1 agrees at 7 bases. Germline V gives CDR1 KGHSH, CDR2 LQKENI. Losses at the gene ends were 2 bases for V and 6 bases for J; bases not matched to a gene: 7. There are 16 residues in the CDR3.